This T cell receptor (beta chain) derives from a study of response to subunit inactivated influenza vaccine. This clonotype showed up many times. TCRdb re-derived calls from the RT-PCR reads in MiXCR, one entry per CDR3 protein. The sample lists about 520,000 distinct CDR3 sequences; 9.5% to 12% were seen once. This TCR was recovered from a man aged 50-59 years who received an inactivated influenza vaccine. The source was PBMCs from blood, collected about 6 weeks after vaccination.

The DNA of the CDR3 is TGTGCCAGCACCGGACTAGCGGGGACTGAGCAGTTCTTC. Translating it yields CASTGLAGTEQFF. The J gene is TRBJ2-1, the V gene TRBV6-1; TRBD2 aligns across 12 bases. The CDR3 covers 13 residues. Germline assignment: CDR1 MNHNS and CDR2 SASEGT. After removal of 7 bases from V and 9 bases from J, the junction contained 4 bases not matched to a gene.